A single sample gave rise to the 23 T cell receptor beta chains below, sequenced in a study of brain T cells in children with intractable seizures. This table comes from immunoSEQ multiplex PCR, and its TCRdb copy is limited to in-frame clones, with some not included. This table holds about 320,000 clones, roughly 92% found once. The time point was: blood from clinic visit 5 months post-surgery; TSC patient then seizure free. Sequences were derived from peripheral blood, sampled around 5 months after surgery. These receptors all come from a boy under two years old with tuberous sclerosis and intractable seizures.

The chain is built from TRBV27 and TRBJ1-1; D perhaps matches TRBD1 (6 bases). V was trimmed by 6 bases and J by 4 bases, leaving 15 bases between them. CDR1 MNHEY and CDR2 SMNVEV come from the germline V gene (reference sequence). The CDR3 has 14 residues. The CDR3 protein is CASRRGGGITEAFF. CDR3 sequence (DNA): TGTGCCAGCAGAAGGGGGGGTGGGATCACTGAAGCTTTCTTT.

The rearrangement joins TRBV12-5 to TRBJ2-1; 11 nucleotides align to TRBD2. After removal of 5 bases from V and 6 bases from J, the junction contained 9 bases not matched to a gene. Germline loops: CDR1 LGHNT, CDR2 FRNRAP. This CDR3 comprises 16 residues. CDR3 amino acids: CASGPVRTSGSNEQFF. The CDR3 DNA reads TGTGCTAGTGGTCCCGTGAGGACTAGCGGGTCCAATGAGCAGTTCTTC.

V usage is TRBV30 and J usage is TRBJ1-1; no definite D call. Germline lookup yields CDR1 GTSNPN and CDR2 SVGIG (reference sequence). The germline V and J ends were trimmed by 0 bases and 0 bases, with 8 bases remaining between them. The CDR3 covers 14 residues. The CDR3, as DNA: TGTGCCTGGAGTGTAGGGCATATGAACACTGAAGCTTTCTTT. Amino acid sequence: CAWSVGHMNTEAFF.

Note on this clone: Relative to the germline gene, one junction end is altered; a read error may explain this. The chain carries TRBV6-2 or TRBV6-3 and TRBJ2-7; 10 positions agree with TRBD2. Germline V gene data show CDR1 as MNHEY and CDR2 as SVGEGT. The CDR3 covers 17 residues. In nucleotides, the CDR3 is TGTGCCAACAGTCGCCCCCTGGGGTTAGCGGGAGGCGACGAGCAGTACTTC. This sequence encodes CANSRPLGLAGGDEQYF.

The V gene is TRBV10-3, the J gene TRBJ1-2; TRBD1 aligns across 7 bases. The CDR3 extends over 15 amino acids. Per the germline V gene, CDR1 is ENHRY and CDR2 is SYGVKD. Trimming cost V 4 bases and J 5 bases; bases outside gene matches: 10. The CDR3 loop reads CAISVRPGGRYGYTF. The CDR3 coding sequence is TGTGCCATCAGTGTAAGGCCAGGGGGTCGGTATGGCTACACCTTC.

The rearrangement joins TRBV5-1 to TRBJ1-2; possible D gene TRBD1, 5 bases. Trimming removed 0 bases from V and 8 bases from J, with 11 bases in between. The CDR3 spans 13 residues. From germline, CDR1 is SGHRS and CDR2 YFSETQ. As DNA, the CDR3 is TGCGCCAGCAGCTTGGCTGGGGCCCTAGGCTACACCTTC. Its protein is CASSLAGALGYTF.

This sequence joins TRBV30 and TRBJ2-2; D gene uncertain. The CDR3 contains 15 residues. Trimming took 5 bases from V and 3 from J, leaving 16 bases between them. Germline CDR1 and CDR2: GTSNPN and SVGIG (reference sequence). CDR3 sequence (DNA): TGTGCCTGGGTACCCGACGAATTTTACACCGGGGAGCTGTTTTTT. The encoded protein is CAWVPDEFYTGELFF.

The V gene is TRBV5-4, the J gene TRBJ1-3; D remains unclear. Trimming removed 0 bases from V and 4 bases from J, with 11 bases in between. Looked up from germline, CDR1 is SGHNT and CDR2 is YYREEE (reference sequence). The CDR3 covers 15 residues. The CDR3 nucleotides are TGTGCCAGCAGCTTGGCCCGAGCCGCGGGAAACACCATATATTTT. This encodes CASSLARAAGNTIYF. Looking up the rest from reference TRBV5-4 and TRBJ1-3 gives the full variable domain: ETGVTQSPTHLIKTRGQQVTLRCSSQSGHNTVSWYQQALGQGPQFIFQYYREEENGRGNFPPRFSGLQFPNYSSELNVNALELDDSALYLCASSLARAAGNTIYFGEGSWLTVV.

The rearrangement uses TRBV7-9 and TRBJ1-1; D not certain. Germline lookup yields CDR1 SEHNR and CDR2 FQNEAQ (reference sequence). The V end was cut by 4 bases, the J end by 9 bases, with 15 bases between. The CDR3 runs 13 residues. DNA of the CDR3: TGTGCCAGCAGCTCTGGACGGAGGTTGAAAGCTTTCTTT. Translated, it gives CASSSGRRLKAFF.

This chain links TRBV28 with TRBJ2-2; D gene uncertain. CDR3 size: 13 residues. Trimming removed 3 bases at V and 4 bases at J, with 6 bases between. CDR1 is MDHEN and CDR2 is SYDVKM in the germline V gene. CDR3 in DNA: TGTGCCAGCAGTTTTTCCAGCACCGGGGAGCTGTTTTTT. Its protein product is CASSFSSTGELFF.

This chain uses TRBV5-6 with TRBJ2-5; perhaps TRBD2 as D (7 bases). Germline CDR1 SGHDT, CDR2 YYEEEE. V was clipped by 1 base and J by 4 bases, with 20 bases between them. This CDR3 has 17 amino acids. CDR3 sequence (DNA): TGTGCCAGCAGCTTGAACGTAGGGCGGGGGCCCCGAGAGACCCAGTACTTC. Translation: CASSLNVGRGPRETQYF.

The rearrangement links TRBV15 to TRBJ2-1; D not certain. The V gene's germline CDR1 is LNHNV and CDR2 YYDKDF (reference sequence). This CDR3 spans 14 amino acids. V gave up 3 bases and J gave up 3 bases, with 9 bases separating them. The CDR3 region has the DNA TGTGCCACCAGCAGTCGGACCGACTACAATGAGCAGTTCTTC. Protein: CATSSRTDYNEQFF.

The rearrangement links TRBV24-1 to TRBJ2-3; tentative D call: TRBD1 (5 bases). The CDR3 covers 14 residues. Trimming left V 4 bases short and J 6 bases short, with 13 bases between. The germline V gene has CDR1 KGHDR and CDR2 SFDVKD. CDR3 amino acids: CATSEDRLVDTQYF. The CDR3 coding sequence is TGTGCCACCAGTGAAGACAGACTCGTGGATACGCAGTATTTT.

This chain uses TRBV7-9 with TRBJ2-1; TRBD2 aligns across 8 bases. This CDR3 is built from 18 residues. Per the germline V gene, CDR1 is SEHNR and CDR2 is FQNEAQ (reference sequence). The V gene end was trimmed by 3 bases and the J gene end by 3 bases; junction bases not matched to a gene: 13. Here the CDR3 DNA reads TGTGCCAGCAGCTTTGGAGCGTCAACTAGCGGCCACTACAATGAGCAGTTCTTC. This encodes CASSFGASTSGHYNEQFF.

This chain links TRBV19 with TRBJ2-5, with 10 bases that match TRBD2. Trimming at V came to 7 bases and at J to 4 bases, leaving 15 bases not matched to a gene. Germline CDR1 LNHDA, CDR2 SQIVND (reference sequence). This CDR3 contains 17 residues. The CDR3 region is CASKSGTSGKWGETQYF. The CDR3 coding sequence is TGTGCCAGTAAATCGGGAACTAGCGGGAAATGGGGAGAGACCCAGTACTTC. The full variable domain, in which reference TRBV19 and TRBJ2-5 provide the parts outside the CDR3, is DGGITQSPKYLFRKEGQNVTLSCEQNLNHDAMYWYRQDPGQGLRLIYYSQIVNDFQKGDIAEGYSVSREKKESFPLTVTSAQKNPTAFYLCASKSGTSGKWGETQYFGPGTRLLVL.

The chain uses TRBV6-5 and TRBJ1-2, with D uncertain. Germline V lookup: CDR1 MNHEY, CDR2 SVGAGI. The CDR3 totals 14 residues. Trimming took off 0 bases at V and 5 bases at J, with 10 bases between the two ends. CDR3 loop: CASSYSTWGYGYTF. The CDR3 bases are TGTGCCAGCAGTTACTCGACTTGGGGTTATGGCTACACCTTC.

The chain uses TRBV11-2 and TRBJ1-6, with D hard to call. V lost 1 base, J lost 0 bases, and 7 bases lay in between. The CDR3 is 16 amino acids. The germline V gene has CDR1 SGHAT and CDR2 FQNNGV. The CDR3 coding sequence is TGTGCCAGCAGCTTAGTGGCTCCCTCCTATAATTCACCCCTCCACTTT. Protein product: CASSLVAPSYNSPLHF.

The gene calls are TRBV19 and TRBJ2-3; TRBD2 matches at 8 bases. The trim removed 5 bases at V and 6 bases at J, leaving 13 bases unmatched. Germline V lookup: CDR1 LNHDA, CDR2 SQIVND (reference sequence). The CDR3 consists of 16 residues. CDR3 sequence: CASSLAGGPGLDTQYF. In DNA form, the CDR3 reads TGTGCCAGTAGTCTCGCGGGGGGTCCTGGGCTTGATACGCAGTATTTT.

CDR3 DNA sequence: TGTGCCAGCAGCCTGGACAGGGGAGATGGCTACACCTTC. It codes for CASSLDRGDGYTF. The gene calls are TRBV13 and TRBJ1-2; 9 positions match TRBD1. From germline, CDR1 is PRHDT and CDR2 FYEKMQ (reference sequence). The CDR3 is 13 residues long. V dropped 5 bases and J dropped 6; count of bases not matched to a gene: 4. Using reference TRBV13 and TRBJ1-2 for the parts outside the CDR3, the full variable domain is AAGVIQSPRHLIKEKRETATLKCYPIPRHDTVYWYQQGPGQDPQFLISFYEKMQSDKGSIPDRFSAQQFSDYHSELNMSSLELGDSALYFCASSLDRGDGYTFGSGTRLTVV.

The V gene is TRBV27, the J gene TRBJ2-7; D possibly corresponds to TRBD1 (6 bases). This CDR3 is built from 13 residues. Germline V gene lookup returns CDR1 MNHEY and CDR2 SMNVEV (reference sequence). Deletions cut 3 bases from V and 0 bases from J, with 6 bases between. The CDR3 spells CASSLDSSYEQYF. CDR3 in DNA: TGTGCCAGCAGTTTGGACAGCTCCTACGAGCAGTACTTC.

The chain is built from TRBV18 and TRBJ2-5; 10 bases align to TRBD1. The germline gives CDR1 KGHSH, CDR2 LQKENI. The CDR3 is made up of 16 amino acids. Trimming removed 5 bases from V and 3 bases from J; junction bases left unmatched: 9. The CDR3 loop reads CASSTAGTGDEETQYF. Written as DNA, the CDR3 is TGTGCCAGCTCAACGGCCGGGACAGGGGACGAAGAGACCCAGTACTTC.

V gene TRBV27 combines with J gene TRBJ2-2; a possible D gene is TRBD1 (6 bases). There are 15 residues in the CDR3. V lost 2 bases to trimming and J lost 2 bases, with 9 bases between them. CDR1 and CDR2 from the germline V gene are MNHEY and SMNVEV (reference sequence). The chain's CDR3 is CASSLGQTNTGELFF. The CDR3 nucleotides read TGTGCCAGCAGTTTAGGACAGACCAACACCGGGGAGCTGTTTTTT.

The chain is built from TRBV7-9 and TRBJ2-3; 7 bases align to TRBD2. This CDR3 has 16 amino acids. With 1 base clipped from V and 0 bases from J, the junction kept 4 bases outside the gene matches. The V gene's germline CDR1 is SEHNR and CDR2 FQNEAQ (reference sequence). CDR3 DNA: TGTGCCAGCAGCTTAGGCCTAGCGGCTAGCACAGATACGCAGTATTTT. Amino acids: CASSLGLAASTDTQYF.